This TCR beta chain was obtained from a study of beta chain features in type 1 diabetes. Study-wide context: Patients shared similar age, gender and cell yields with healthy donors. Study-wide results and caveats: Among patients, naive, central memory and Treg TCRB repertoires appeared more similar than among healthy donors.

Isolated RNA was reverse transcribed in full, so expressed TCRB transcripts were sequenced. Repertoires were generated with immunoSEQ multiplex PCR, while TCRdb's copy carries only in-frame clones and drops some. The table records 200,000 to 300,000 clones, 25% to 30% of them present only once. Staining for CD45RO/CCR7/CD25/CD127/CD95/CD27 allowed sorting of CD4+ naive, central memory, regulatory and stem cell-like memory cells. This CDR3 has 13 amino acids. V was cut by 6 bases and J by 3 bases, with 14 bases left in between. CDR1 and CDR2 (germline): GTSNPN, SVGIG (reference sequence). In its sample, this clone was seen a few times. Its antigen is unidentified.

The source of this sequence is a man under 40 in good health. Sequencing used central memory CD4+ T cells from blood. The chain is built from TRBV30 and TRBJ1-1, with D perhaps matching TRBD1 (6 bases). CDR3 region: CACDLGADTEAFF. For the CDR3, the DNA is TGTGCCTGCGACTTGGGGGCTGACACTGAAGCTTTCTTT.